This TCR beta chain was profiled in a study of shared clonotypes between healthy human individuals. Background on the study: CD4 naive and CD4 memory each took three plates per donor, while CD8 naive took two and CD8 memory one.

The data were produced by immunoSEQ multiplex PCR, yet TCRdb's version contains in-frame clones alone and is incomplete. Of some 900,000 clones listed, about 80% were seen once; the top ten hold about 1.5%. Between the trimmed V and J ends, which lost 2 bases and 0 bases, there was a span of 17 bases. Germline V gene sequence: CDR1 WSHSY, CDR2 SAAADI. The CDR3 has 18 amino acids. The TCR sequence derives from a man in his late teens or twenties in good health. The specimen was memory CD4+ T cells sorted from blood. The subset here: CD45RA-negative fraction. The chain couples TRBV10-2 to TRBJ1-5; D not resolved. CDR3 sequence (DNA): TGCGCCAGCAGTGAGGGGTCCACTCATCTATTTAGCAATCAGCCCCAGCATTTT. This sequence encodes CASSEGSTHLFSNQPQHF.